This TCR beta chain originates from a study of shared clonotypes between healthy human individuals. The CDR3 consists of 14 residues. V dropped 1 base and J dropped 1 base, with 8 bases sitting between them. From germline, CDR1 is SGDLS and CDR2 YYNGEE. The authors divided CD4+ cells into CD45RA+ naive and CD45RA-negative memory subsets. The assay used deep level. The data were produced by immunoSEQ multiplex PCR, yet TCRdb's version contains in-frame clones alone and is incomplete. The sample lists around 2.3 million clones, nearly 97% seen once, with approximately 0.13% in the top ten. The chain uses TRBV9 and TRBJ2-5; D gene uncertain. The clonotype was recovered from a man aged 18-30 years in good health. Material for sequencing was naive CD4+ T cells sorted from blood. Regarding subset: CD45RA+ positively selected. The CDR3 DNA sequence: TGTGCCAGCAGCGTATTCTGGGGCCAAGAGACCCAGTACTTC. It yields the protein CASSVFWGQETQYF.